This T cell receptor beta chain was recorded in a study of T cells in Graves' hyperthyroidism and ophthalmopathy. Points from the study as a whole: Stable hyperthyroidism was separated from ophthalmopathy by a model based on 13 V-J features. Onset of ophthalmopathy came a median approximately 6.9 months after the model predicted it.

In this sample, this clonotype turned up many times. What it binds is unknown. Amplification of TCR beta CDR3 regions was performed using RNA transcripts as template. A first-round RT-PCR of the TCR CDR3 used the HTBI primer set. One entry per CDR3 protein results from TCRdb running MiXCR on the multiplex PCR reads. The sample contains 600,000 to 850,000 distinct CDR3 sequences, 18% of which appear only once. Recently diagnosed hyperthyroidism of less than 2 months' duration affected patients aged 18 to 65. From more than 8 ml of fresh peripheral blood, PBMCs were isolated. Per germline, CDR1 SGHRS and CDR2 YFSETQ. The length of the CDR3 is 15 residues. The germline V and J ends were trimmed by 6 bases and 6 bases, with 20 bases remaining between them.

Sequencing used blood. The V call is TRBV5-1, the J call TRBJ2-3, with D possibly matching TRBD1 (6 bases). The source of this sequence is a woman in her forties or fifties with Graves' hyperthyroidism that later progressed to Graves' ophthalmopathy. The CDR3 protein is CASTRVQGPTDTQYF. The CDR3 DNA follows: TGCGCCAGCACCCGCGTCCAGGGGCCGACTGATACGCAGTATTTT.